This T cell receptor beta chain was captured in a study of T cells after posttransplantation cyclophosphamide. Findings and limits, study-wide: Recipient CMV seropositivity and CMV reactivation strongly tracked TRB clonality. TRB overlap between skin or GI tissue T cells and blood was limited. Donor CD8+ memory clones often dominated recipient blood repertoires at later times.

Sequenced by immunoSEQ multiplex PCR; TCRdb stores in-frame clones only, minus some. The sample shows about 3,300 clones, about four fifths of them seen only once. On the day of bone marrow donation, the related graft donor provided peripheral blood. The V and J ends lost 5 bases and 10 bases, in that order; junction bases with no gene match: 12. The germline CDR1 and CDR2 sequences are MNHNS and SASEGT. The CDR3 has 14 amino acids. This clone is a singleton in its sample. What it binds is not known. This TCR came from a woman aged 60-75 years in good health, CMV-negative, and a related stem cell transplant donor. The V call is TRBV6-1, the J call TRBJ2-3; 7 bases match TRBD1. The sample consisted of memory CD8+ T cells sorted from blood. The CDR3 protein is CASSKPPGQQAQYF. CDR3 nucleotides: TGTGCCAGCAGTAAACCGCCGGGACAGCAAGCGCAGTATTTT.